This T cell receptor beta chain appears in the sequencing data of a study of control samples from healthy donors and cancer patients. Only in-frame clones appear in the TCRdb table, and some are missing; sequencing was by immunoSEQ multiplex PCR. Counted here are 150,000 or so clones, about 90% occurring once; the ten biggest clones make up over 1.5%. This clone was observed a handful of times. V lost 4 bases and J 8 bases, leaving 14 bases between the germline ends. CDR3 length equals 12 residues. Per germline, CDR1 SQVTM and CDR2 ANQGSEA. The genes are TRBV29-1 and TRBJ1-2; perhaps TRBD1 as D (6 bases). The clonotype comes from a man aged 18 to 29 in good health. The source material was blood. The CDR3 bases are TGCAGCGTTGTAGGGGGAGTAGAAGGCTACACCTTC. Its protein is CSVVGGVEGYTF. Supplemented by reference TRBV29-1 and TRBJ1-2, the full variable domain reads SAVISQKPSRDICQRGTSLTIQCQVDSQVTMMFWYRQQPGQSLTLIATANQGSEATYESGFVIDKFPISRPNLTFSTLTVSNMSPEDSSIYLCSVVGGVEGYTFGSGTRLTVV.